This T cell receptor beta chain appears in the sequencing data of a study of T-cell reconstitution after alpha-beta-depleted transplantation in children. This clonotype turned up a few times. Its specificity is not known. V gave up 8 bases and J gave up 6 bases, with 10 bases separating them. The CDR3 has 12 amino acids. The germline V gene has CDR1 SGHAT and CDR2 FQNNGV. Library preparation (for TCRbeta) was performed with unique molecular identifiers. TCRdb reprocessed the PCR reads with MiXCR, giving one entry per CDR3 protein. The sample contains about 340,000 distinct CDR3 sequences, 15% to 20% of which appear only once. Findings of the study overall: It was surviving recipient T cells and thymic progenitors that gave some patients high TCRbeta diversity at day 60. Reportedly, only several hundred clones from non-depleted graft cells drove alpha-beta T-cell counts at about two months. A year had passed since transplant, and T-cell counts and diversity by then came mostly from newly produced T cells.

This receptor was identified in a male patient aged 2 to 9 who had a stem cell transplant for acute lymphoblastic leukemia, so the T cells may come from the graft donor. The sequencing used PBMCs, mostly from graft donor cells, collected 360 days after TCRalphabeta/CD19-depleted stem cell transplant. The V and J genes are TRBV11-2 and TRBJ2-2, with D perhaps TRBD2 (6 bases). CDR3 nucleotide sequence: TGTGCCAGCGCCAGGGAGGCCGGGGAGCTGTTTTTT. This gives the protein CASAREAGELFF.